Here is one TCR beta chain with its context. CDR3 and TCR beta VDJ profiling relied on a genomic DNA template. MiXCR, run by TCRdb on the reads, gives a single entry per CDR3 protein. The sample includes 35,000 to 45,000 distinct CDR3 sequences, 68% of them seen just once. The V gene lost 6 bases and the J gene lost 10 bases, with 16 bases spanning the gap. Germline lookup yields CDR1 MGHDK and CDR2 SYGVNS. This CDR3 is built from 14 residues. This record comes from a study of CD8+CD57+ T cells in acquired aplastic anemia. Source material: sorted CD4+, CD8+, or CD8+CD57+ T cells (not recorded which) from PBMCs. This clonotype originated in a human donor in good health, serving as a control. The genes are TRBV25-1 and TRBJ1-6; D not certain. CDR3 DNA: TGTGCCAGCAGGCACACGGAAGGACGGTCACCCCTCCACTTT. This codes for CASRHTEGRSPLHF.